This TCR beta chain appears in the sequencing data of a study of CD8+CD57+ T cells in acquired aplastic anemia. Across the study: When averaged, DNA from sorted CD4+ and CD8+ cells came to around 3.4 ug. Notes on the study in general: Between patients and controls, 25 to 35 CD8+ CDR3 sequences were found in common.

Sequenced patients had shown CD8+CD57+ cell expansion by flow cytometry. Template material for TCR beta VDJ and CDR3 profiling consisted of genomic DNA. TCRdb reanalysed the reads using MiXCR and keeps one entry per CDR3 protein. The sample includes around 220,000 distinct CDR3 sequences, roughly 45% of them seen just once. Trimming shortened V by 0 bases and J by 1 base, and 15 bases separated the two germline ends. Germline CDR1 reads SGHTS; CDR2 reads YDEGEE. The CDR3 is 17 amino acids. This clonotype was counted ten times or more. Its antigen is as yet unknown. The specimen was sorted CD4+, CD8+, or CD8+CD57+ T cells (not recorded which) from PBMCs. This rearrangement joins TRBV5-8 to TRBJ2-3; D is perhaps TRBD1 (6 bases). The source of this sequence is a human donor with aplastic anemia. The CDR3 region has the DNA TGTGCCAGCAGCTTGGGGGTTAACAACAGGGGCACAGATACGCAGTATTTT. The encoded protein is CASSLGVNNRGTDTQYF.